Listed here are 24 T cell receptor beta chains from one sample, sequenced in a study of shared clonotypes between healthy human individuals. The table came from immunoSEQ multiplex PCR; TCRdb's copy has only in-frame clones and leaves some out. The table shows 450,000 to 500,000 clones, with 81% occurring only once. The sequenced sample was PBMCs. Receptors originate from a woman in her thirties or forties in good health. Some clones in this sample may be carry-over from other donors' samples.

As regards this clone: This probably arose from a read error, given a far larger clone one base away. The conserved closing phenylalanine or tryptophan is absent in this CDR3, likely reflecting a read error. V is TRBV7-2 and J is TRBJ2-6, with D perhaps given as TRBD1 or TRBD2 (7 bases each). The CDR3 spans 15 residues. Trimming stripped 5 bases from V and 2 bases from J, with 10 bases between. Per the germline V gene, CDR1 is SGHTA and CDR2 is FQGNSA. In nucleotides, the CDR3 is TGTGCCAGCAGCCAGGGGGGGGCTGGGGCCAACGTCCTGACTCTC. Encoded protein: CASSQGGAGANVLTL.

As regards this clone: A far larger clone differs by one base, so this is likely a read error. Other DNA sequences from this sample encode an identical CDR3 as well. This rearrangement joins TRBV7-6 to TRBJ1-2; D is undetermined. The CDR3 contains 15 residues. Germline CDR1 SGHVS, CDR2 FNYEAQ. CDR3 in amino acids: CASSANRAAPYGYTF. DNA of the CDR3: TGTGCCAGCAGCGCCAACCGGGCCGCGCCCTATGGCTACACCTTT.

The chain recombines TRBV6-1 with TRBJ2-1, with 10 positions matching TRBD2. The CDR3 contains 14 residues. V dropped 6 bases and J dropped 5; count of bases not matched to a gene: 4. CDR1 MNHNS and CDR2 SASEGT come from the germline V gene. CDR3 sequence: CASSPGLADNEQFF. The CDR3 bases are TGTGCCAGCAGCCCAGGACTAGCGGACAATGAGCAGTTCTTC.

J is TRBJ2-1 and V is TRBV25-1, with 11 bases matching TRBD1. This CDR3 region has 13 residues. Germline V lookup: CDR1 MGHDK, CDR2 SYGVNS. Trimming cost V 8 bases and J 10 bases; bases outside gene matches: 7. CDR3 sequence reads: CASSGQGVLEQFF. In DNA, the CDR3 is TGTGCCAGCTCGGGACAGGGGGTCTTAGAGCAGTTCTTC. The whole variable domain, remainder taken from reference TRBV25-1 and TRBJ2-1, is EADIYQTPRYLVIGTGKKITLECSQTMGHDKMYWYQQDPGMELHLIHYSYGVNSTEKGDLSSESTVSRIRTEHFPLTLESARPSHTSQYLCASSGQGVLEQFFGPGTRLTVL.

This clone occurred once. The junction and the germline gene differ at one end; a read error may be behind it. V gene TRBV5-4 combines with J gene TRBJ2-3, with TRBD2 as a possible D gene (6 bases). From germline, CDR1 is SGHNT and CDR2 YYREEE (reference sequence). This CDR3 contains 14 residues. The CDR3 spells CASTLGGTTDTQYF. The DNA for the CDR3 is TGTGCCAGCACCTTGGGGGGTACCACAGATACGCAGTATTTT. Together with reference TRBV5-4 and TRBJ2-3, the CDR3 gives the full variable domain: ETGVTQSPTHLIKTRGQQVTLRCSSQSGHNTVSWYQQALGQGPQFIFQYYREEENGRGNFPPRFSGLQFPNYSSELNVNALELDDSALYLCASTLGGTTDTQYFGPGTRLTVL.

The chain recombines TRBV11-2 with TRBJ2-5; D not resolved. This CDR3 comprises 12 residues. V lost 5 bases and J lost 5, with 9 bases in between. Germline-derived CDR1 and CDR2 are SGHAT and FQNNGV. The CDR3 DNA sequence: TGTGCCAGCAGCGCTCTCGGGGAGACCCAGTACTTC. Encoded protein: CASSALGETQYF.

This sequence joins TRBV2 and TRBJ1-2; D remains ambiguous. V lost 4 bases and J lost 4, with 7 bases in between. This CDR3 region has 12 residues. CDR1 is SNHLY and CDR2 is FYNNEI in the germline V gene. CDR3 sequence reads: CASSGETYGYTF. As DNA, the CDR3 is TGTGCCAGCAGTGGTGAAACCTATGGCTACACCTTC.

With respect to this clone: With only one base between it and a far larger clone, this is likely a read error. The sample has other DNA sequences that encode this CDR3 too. This chain's CDR3 is CASSLRDRAYQETQYF. CDR3 nucleotide sequence: TGTGCCAGCAGCCTCAGGGACAGGGCTTACCAAGAGACCCAGTACTTC. The rearrangement links TRBV7-9 to TRBJ2-5, with TRBD1 matching 9 bases. The CDR3 consists of 16 residues. V shed 5 bases and J 0 bases; nucleotides not matched to a gene: 7. CDR1 and CDR2 from the germline V gene are SEHNR and FQNEAQ (reference sequence). The variable domain in full, completed from reference TRBV7-9 and TRBJ2-5, reads DTGVSQNPRHKITKRGQNVTFRCDPISEHNRLYWYRQTLGQGPEFLTYFQNEAQLEKSRLLSDRFSAERPKGSFSTLEIQRTEQGDSAMYLCASSLRDRAYQETQYFGPGTRLLVL.

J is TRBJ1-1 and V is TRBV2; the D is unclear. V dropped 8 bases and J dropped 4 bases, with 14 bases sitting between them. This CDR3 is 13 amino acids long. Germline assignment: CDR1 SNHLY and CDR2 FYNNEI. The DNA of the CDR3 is TGTGCCAGCTACCGATTAGGGCTCACTGAAGCTTTCTTT. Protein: CASYRLGLTEAFF.

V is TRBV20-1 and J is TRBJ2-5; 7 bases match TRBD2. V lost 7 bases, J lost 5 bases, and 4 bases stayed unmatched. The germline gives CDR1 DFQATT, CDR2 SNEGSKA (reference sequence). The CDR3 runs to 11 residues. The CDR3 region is CSVAGAETQYF. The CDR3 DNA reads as TGCAGTGTAGCGGGCGCGGAGACCCAGTACTTC.

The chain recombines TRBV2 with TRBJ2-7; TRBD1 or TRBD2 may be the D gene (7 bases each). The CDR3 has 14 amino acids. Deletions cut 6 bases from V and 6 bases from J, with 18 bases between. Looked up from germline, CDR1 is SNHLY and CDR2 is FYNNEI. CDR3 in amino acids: CASRGTQGRAEQYF. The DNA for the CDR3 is TGTGCCAGCAGGGGGACACAGGGGAGGGCCGAGCAGTACTTC.

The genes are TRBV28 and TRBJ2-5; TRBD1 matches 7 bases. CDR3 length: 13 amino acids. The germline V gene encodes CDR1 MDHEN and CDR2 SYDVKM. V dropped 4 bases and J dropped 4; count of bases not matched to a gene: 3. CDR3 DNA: TGTGCCAGCAGTTATGGACAGGTAGAGACCCAGTACTTC. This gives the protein CASSYGQVETQYF.

The CDR3 DNA sequence: TGTGCCAGCAGTTCCCCGGGACAAACCTACGAGCAGTACTTC. As protein: CASSSPGQTYEQYF. The chain joins TRBV6-5 to TRBJ2-7, with D tentatively TRBD1 (6 bases). Between the trimmed V and J ends, which lost 4 bases and 2 bases, there was a span of 12 bases. This CDR3 contains 14 residues. Germline lookup yields CDR1 MNHEY and CDR2 SVGAGI.

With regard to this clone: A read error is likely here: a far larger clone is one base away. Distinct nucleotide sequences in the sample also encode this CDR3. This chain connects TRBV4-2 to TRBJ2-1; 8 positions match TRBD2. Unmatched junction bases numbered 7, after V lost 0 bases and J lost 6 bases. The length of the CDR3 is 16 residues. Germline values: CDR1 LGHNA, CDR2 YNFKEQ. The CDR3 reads CASSQDEGSGSNEQFF. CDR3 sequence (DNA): TGTGCCAGCAGCCAAGATGAAGGCAGCGGGAGCAATGAGCAGTTCTTC.

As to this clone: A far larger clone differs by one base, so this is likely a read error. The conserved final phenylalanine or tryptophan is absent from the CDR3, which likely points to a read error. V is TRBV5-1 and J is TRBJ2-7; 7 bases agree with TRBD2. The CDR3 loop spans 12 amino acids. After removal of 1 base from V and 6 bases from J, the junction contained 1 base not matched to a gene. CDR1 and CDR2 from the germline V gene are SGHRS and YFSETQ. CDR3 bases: TGCGCCAGCAGCTTGACTAGCGTCGAGCAGTACTTA. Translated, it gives CASSLTSVEQYL.

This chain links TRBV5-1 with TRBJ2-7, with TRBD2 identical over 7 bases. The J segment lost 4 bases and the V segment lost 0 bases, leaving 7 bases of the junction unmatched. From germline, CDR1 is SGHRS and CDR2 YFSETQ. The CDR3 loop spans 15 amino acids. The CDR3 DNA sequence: TGCGCCAGCAGCTTGGGAGGCGGGAGTTATTACGAGCAGTACTTC. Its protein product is CASSLGGGSYYEQYF.

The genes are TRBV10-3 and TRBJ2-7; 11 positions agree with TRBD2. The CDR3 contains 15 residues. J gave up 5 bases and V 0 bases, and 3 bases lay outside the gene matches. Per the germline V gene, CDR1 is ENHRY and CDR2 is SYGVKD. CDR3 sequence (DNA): TGTGCCATCAGTGAGTCATGGGGACTAGCGGACGAGCAGTACTTC. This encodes CAISESWGLADEQYF.

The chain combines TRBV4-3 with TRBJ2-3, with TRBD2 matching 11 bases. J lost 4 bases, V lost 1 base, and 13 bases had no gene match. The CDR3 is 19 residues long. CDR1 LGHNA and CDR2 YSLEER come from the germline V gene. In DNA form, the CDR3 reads TGCGCCAGCAGCCAAGGAGCGGCTAGCGGGAGGATGAGGGCAGATACGCAGTATTTT. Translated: CASSQGAASGRMRADTQYF.

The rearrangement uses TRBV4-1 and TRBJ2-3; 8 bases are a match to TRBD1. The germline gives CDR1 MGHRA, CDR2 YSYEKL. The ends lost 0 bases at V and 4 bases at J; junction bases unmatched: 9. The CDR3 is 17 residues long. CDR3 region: CASSQDGGAGGSDTQYF. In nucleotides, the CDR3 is TGCGCCAGCAGCCAAGATGGAGGGGCAGGGGGCTCAGATACGCAGTATTTT.

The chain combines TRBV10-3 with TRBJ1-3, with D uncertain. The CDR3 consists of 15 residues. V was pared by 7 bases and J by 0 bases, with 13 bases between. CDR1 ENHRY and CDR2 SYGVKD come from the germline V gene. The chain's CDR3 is CAIIVRGFSGNTIYF. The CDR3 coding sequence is TGTGCCATCATCGTCCGGGGATTCTCTGGAAACACCATATATTTT.

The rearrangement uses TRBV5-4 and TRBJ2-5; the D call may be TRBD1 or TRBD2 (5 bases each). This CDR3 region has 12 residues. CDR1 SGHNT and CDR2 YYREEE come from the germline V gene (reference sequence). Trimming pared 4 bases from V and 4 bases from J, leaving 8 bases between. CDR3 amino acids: CASSPGLETQYF. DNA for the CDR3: TGTGCCAGCAGCCCGGGGCTAGAGACCCAGTACTTC.

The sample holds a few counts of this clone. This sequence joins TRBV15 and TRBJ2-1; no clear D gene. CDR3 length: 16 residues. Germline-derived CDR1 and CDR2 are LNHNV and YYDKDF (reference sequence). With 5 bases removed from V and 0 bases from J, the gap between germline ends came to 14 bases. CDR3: CATSGIETFSYNEQFF. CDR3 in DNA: TGTGCCACCAGCGGGATAGAGACCTTCTCCTACAATGAGCAGTTCTTC.

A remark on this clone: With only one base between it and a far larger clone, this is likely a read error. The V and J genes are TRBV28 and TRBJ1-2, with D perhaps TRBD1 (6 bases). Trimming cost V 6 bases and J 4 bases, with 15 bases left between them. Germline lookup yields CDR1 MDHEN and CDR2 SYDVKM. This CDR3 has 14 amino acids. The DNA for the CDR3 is TGTGCCAGCAGGTTACGGGGGGCGCCCTATGGCTACACCTTC. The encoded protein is CASRLRGAPYGYTF.

Here the CDR3 reads CASSPLTAMGYQPQHF. The CDR3 DNA reads as TGTGCCAGCAGCCCTTTGACAGCGATGGGTTATCAGCCCCAGCATTTT. The V call is TRBV28, the J call TRBJ1-5; D might be TRBD1 (5 bases). This CDR3 spans 16 amino acids. Per the germline V gene, CDR1 is MDHEN and CDR2 is SYDVKM. Trimming left V 6 bases short and J 5 bases short, with 20 bases between.